A single sample is the source of the 23 T cell receptor beta chains below, sequenced in a study of regulatory T cells in long-lasting Graves disease. Through Arm-PCR of CDR3 regions and iRepertoire HTBI primers, TCR beta libraries were built. A single record per CDR3 protein comes from TCRdb applying MiXCR to the multiplex PCR reads. This table has 510,000 or so distinct CDR3 sequences, about 12% appearing once. As to time point: newly diagnosed GD, antithyroid drugs for less than 3 months. Scientists built the TCR library using RNA that was extracted from PBMCs. The same data also contributed to another study, on T cells in Graves' hyperthyroidism and ophthalmopathy.

This material consisted of peripheral blood mononuclear cells (PBMCs), taken at new diagnosis, from a patient treated with antithyroid drugs. Source of these receptors: a woman aged 25 to 45 with Graves disease.

Ten or more counts support this clonotype. The V call is TRBV12-3 or TRBV12-4, the J call TRBJ2-1; a weak D match, TRBD1 (6 bases). V was cut by 6 bases and J by 5 bases, with 11 bases left in between. CDR3 length: 13 amino acids. The DNA for the CDR3 is TGTGCCAGCAGGTCCTCAGGGGACAATGAGCAGTTCTTC. Protein sequence: CASRSSGDNEQFF.

This clonotype showed up many times. This chain links TRBV7-2 with TRBJ1-2; no clear D gene. CDR3 length equals 12 residues. Trimming pared 5 bases from V and 4 bases from J, leaving 8 bases between. CDR1 and CDR2 (germline): SGHTA, FQGNSA. CDR3 region: CASSTWLYGYTF. The CDR3 DNA reads as TGTGCCAGCAGCACCTGGCTCTATGGCTACACCTTC. Full variable domain (rest looked up from reference TRBV7-2 and TRBJ1-2): GAGVSQSPSNKVTEKGKDVELRCDPISGHTALYWYRQSLGQGLEFLIYFQGNSAPDKSGLPSDRFSAERTGGSVSTLTIQRTQQEDSAVYLCASSTWLYGYTFGSGTRLTVV.

In its sample, this clonotype was seen a few times. The chain employs TRBV28 and TRBJ1-2, with TRBD1 matching over 8 bases. Germline V lookup: CDR1 MDHEN, CDR2 SYDVKM. CDR3 length: 23 amino acids. With V trimmed by 1 base and J by 1 base, 26 bases remained unmatched. Written as DNA, the CDR3 is TGTGCCAGCAGTTTATTTTTCCCTCGGGTTTCAACAGAGACGGGACAGGTTAACTATGGCTACACCTTC. Translated: CASSLFFPRVSTETGQVNYGYTF.

This clonotype was recorded at least ten times. V usage is TRBV20-1 and J usage is TRBJ1-1, with a possible D match to TRBD1 (6 bases). Germline V gives CDR1 DFQATT, CDR2 SNEGSKA (reference sequence). V was trimmed by 4 bases and J by 1 base, leaving 13 bases between them. CDR3 length: 14 amino acids. CDR3: CSATPPQGNTEAFF. The CDR3 region has the DNA TGCAGTGCTACCCCACCACAGGGGAACACTGAAGCTTTCTTT.

The chain joins TRBV7-6 to TRBJ2-3; D is perhaps TRBD2 (6 bases). CDR1 SGHVS and CDR2 FNYEAQ come from the germline V gene. CDR3 size: 18 residues. V gave up 1 base and J gave up 4 bases, with 21 bases separating them. The CDR3 DNA sequence: TGTGCCAGCAGCTTAGGGCCTAGCCCTCGGGAGTTAGCAGATACGCAGTATTTT. Protein: CASSLGPSPRELADTQYF.

This sequence joins TRBV10-1 and TRBJ1-5; tentatively, D is TRBD1 (5 bases). CDR1 is WNHNN and CDR2 is SYGVQD in the germline V gene (reference sequence). The CDR3 has 20 residues. Trimming took 5 bases from V and 7 from J, leaving 33 bases between them. The DNA of the CDR3 is TGCGCCAGCAGTTTTTGTCTTGAGGGTAGTCGTCCGGGAGAGGGGCAGCCCCAGCATTTT. It is translated as CASSFCLEGSRPGEGQPQHF.

This clonotype has at least ten counts. The chain joins TRBV28 to TRBJ2-7; 12 nucleotides align to TRBD2. V trimming: 0 bases; J trimming: 3 bases; junction bases outside the gene matches: 18. Germline assignment: CDR1 MDHEN and CDR2 SYDVKM. CDR3 length: 21 residues. The CDR3 coding sequence is TGTGCCAGCAGTTTATGCTGGACTAGCGGGACGGCACAGCTCTCTGTCTACGAGCAGTACTTC. It is translated as CASSLCWTSGTAQLSVYEQYF.

This clonotype has ten or more counts. The V call is TRBV12-3 or TRBV12-4, the J call TRBJ2-2, with D perhaps being TRBD1 or TRBD2 (5 bases each). The CDR3 runs to 14 residues. The V gene lost 5 bases and the J gene lost 5 bases, with 12 bases spanning the gap. The CDR3 spells CASSPGRRTGELFF. CDR3 nucleotides: TGTGCCAGCAGTCCGGGACGTAGGACCGGGGAGCTGTTTTTT.

The rearrangement uses TRBV19 and TRBJ2-1; the D gene could be TRBD1 or TRBD2 (5 bases each). The CDR3 spans 17 residues. V was shortened by 0 bases and J by 4 bases, with 16 bases between the two germline ends. CDR1 and CDR2 (germline): LNHDA, SQIVND (reference sequence). CDR3 residues: CASSIDSGAILYNEQFF. The DNA for the CDR3 is TGTGCCAGTAGTATAGATTCCGGGGCTATACTTTACAATGAGCAGTTCTTC.

At least ten counts were recorded for this clonotype. The gene calls are TRBV5-6 and TRBJ2-1; 9 bases line up with TRBD1. The CDR3 sequence is 16 residues long. The J segment lost 5 bases and the V segment lost 4 bases, leaving 10 bases of the junction unmatched. Germline CDR1 and CDR2: SGHDT and YYEEEE. CDR3 coding DNA: TGTGCCAGCAGCATAATCTACAGGGGGCGAAACAATGAGCAGTTCTTC. Translated, it gives CASSIIYRGRNNEQFF. Together with reference TRBV5-6 and TRBJ2-1, the CDR3 gives the full variable domain: DAGVTQSPTHLIKTRGQQVTLRCSPKSGHDTVSWYQQALGQGPQFIFQYYEEEERQRGNFPDRFSGHQFPNYSSELNVNALLLGDSALYLCASSIIYRGRNNEQFFGPGTRLTVL.

Many counts were recorded for this clonotype. This chain joins TRBV6-5 and TRBJ1-2; 7 bases map to TRBD1. CDR3 length: 15 amino acids. Germline CDR1 and CDR2: MNHEY and SVGAGI. J lost 8 bases, V lost 3 bases, and 12 bases had no gene match. CDR3 region: CASSYGQGVIVGYTF. In nucleotides, the CDR3 is TGTGCCAGCAGTTATGGTCAGGGGGTAATAGTCGGCTACACCTTC.

This clonotype came up many times. This chain links TRBV6-6 with TRBJ1-4; maybe TRBD1 (6 bases). Germline assignment: CDR1 MNHNY and CDR2 SVGAGI (reference sequence). V was pared by 0 bases and J by 6 bases, with 14 bases between. The CDR3 contains 16 residues. CDR3 in DNA: TGTGCCAGCAGTTACTCGAGGGGGGTGGGAGATGAAAAACTGTTTTTT. Translation: CASSYSRGVGDEKLFF.

This clonotype was seen repeatedly, ten times or more. The J gene is TRBJ2-6, the V gene TRBV7-9, with D possibly called TRBD1 or TRBD2 (6 bases each). The V gene's germline CDR1 is SEHNR and CDR2 FQNEAQ (reference sequence). This CDR3 is built from 15 residues. V lost 5 bases and J lost 4, with 12 bases in between. Here the CDR3 reads CASSPWGAGANVLTF. The CDR3 DNA sequence: TGTGCCAGCAGCCCCTGGGGGGCCGGGGCCAACGTCCTGACTTTC.

This clonotype was seen a single time. The chain links TRBV5-5 to TRBJ2-7, with 9 bases fitting TRBD2. Germline V lookup: CDR1 SGHKS, CDR2 YYEKEE (reference sequence). CDR3 size: 15 residues. The junction had 7 bases not matched to a gene; V was cut back by 0 bases and J by 6 bases. CDR3 DNA: TGTGCCAGCAGCTTGGGGGCGGGAGGGTTCCTCGAGCAGTACGTC. As protein: CASSLGAGGFLEQYV.

A few counts support this clonotype. The CDR3 loop is CASSSSGPTEAFF. The CDR3 coding sequence is TGTGCCAGCAGCTCGTCGGGACCCACTGAAGCTTTCTTT. The chain carries TRBV7-6 and TRBJ1-1; possibly TRBD1 for D (5 bases). CDR1 SGHVS and CDR2 FNYEAQ come from the germline V gene. The CDR3 covers 13 residues. The V end was cut by 4 bases, the J end by 4 bases, with 10 bases between.

This clonotype was counted at least ten times. The chain has TRBV27 and TRBJ2-4; a possible D gene is TRBD2 (5 bases). Between the trimmed V and J ends, which lost 1 base and 6 bases, there was a span of 19 bases. Looked up from germline, CDR1 is MNHEY and CDR2 is SMNVEV (reference sequence). The CDR3 spans 17 residues. The CDR3 DNA reads TGTGCCAGCAGTTTATACGGAGTGCATCTAGCAGGAAACATTCAGTACTTC. Protein product: CASSLYGVHLAGNIQYF.

This clonotype was detected only a few times. The CDR3 bases are TGCGCCAGCAGCTTACGGACCAAACTAGCGGGAGAGACCGGTCGCTCCTACAATGAGCAGTTCTTC. This sequence encodes CASSLRTKLAGETGRSYNEQFF. The chain joins TRBV5-1 to TRBJ2-1, with 11 nucleotides matching TRBD2. Looked up from germline, CDR1 is SGHRS and CDR2 is YFSETQ. The CDR3 totals 22 residues. The V gene end was trimmed by 2 bases and the J gene end by 0 bases; junction bases not matched to a gene: 19. The complete variable domain, with remaining parts taken from reference TRBV5-1 and TRBJ2-1, reads KAGVTQTPRYLIKTRGQQVTLSCSPISGHRSVSWYQQTPGQGLQFLFEYFSETQRNKGNFPGRFSGRQFSNSRSEMNVSTLELGDSALYLCASSLRTKLAGETGRSYNEQFFGPGTRLTVL.

This clonotype was observed many times. The chain couples TRBV10-3 to TRBJ2-1; 8 bases match TRBD1. The CDR3 has 18 amino acids. Germline V CDR1 and CDR2: ENHRY, SYGVKD. Unmatched junction bases numbered 19, after V lost 3 bases and J lost 9 bases. The CDR3 DNA sequence: TGTGCCATCAGTGATTTGGGCCGTAGGACAGGGAGATCTGGTGAGCAGTTCTTC. Protein: CAISDLGRRTGRSGEQFF.

The CDR3: CATSDSTGTLGGELFF. The CDR3, as DNA: TGTGCCACCAGTGATTCTACCGGGACCTTGGGCGGGGAGCTGTTTTTT. The V gene is TRBV24-1, the J gene TRBJ2-2; D is possibly TRBD1 or TRBD2 (5 bases each). The CDR3 has 16 residues. V was shortened by 2 bases and J by 7 bases, with 16 bases between the two germline ends. The germline V gene encodes CDR1 KGHDR and CDR2 SFDVKD.

This clonotype was seen many times. The rearrangement uses TRBV5-1 and TRBJ2-2, with D possibly being TRBD1 or TRBD2 (5 bases each). V was trimmed by 1 base and J by 5 bases, leaving 15 bases between them. CDR3 size: 16 residues. Germline lookup yields CDR1 SGHRS and CDR2 YFSETQ. The CDR3, as DNA: TGCGCCAGCAGCTTGTACCCAGGGACGCAGACCGGGGAGCTGTTTTTT. This codes for CASSLYPGTQTGELFF.

Note on this clonotype: This clone may be a read error of a much larger clone one base away. Since no conserved phenylalanine or tryptophan closes the CDR3, a read error is the likely cause. The CDR3 coding sequence is TGTGCCAGCGACGTCGAGACTCGAGGCACCGGGGAGCTGTTTTCT. Its translation: CASDVETRGTGELFS. The chain joins TRBV12-3 or TRBV12-4 to TRBJ2-2; D is uncertain. CDR3 size: 15 residues. With 8 bases removed from V and 4 bases from J, the gap between germline ends came to 17 bases.

The genes are TRBV5-1 and TRBJ2-3, with D tentatively TRBD2 (5 bases). V gave up 2 bases and J gave up 2 bases, with 12 bases separating them. The CDR3 contains 15 residues. Germline CDR1 is SGHRS and CDR2 is YFSETQ. CDR3 DNA sequence: TGCGCCAGCAGCTTCTATATCCGGGACACAGATACGCAGTATTTT. Encoded protein: CASSFYIRDTDTQYF.

The V and J genes are TRBV6-1 and TRBJ1-2, with a tentative D call TRBD1 (5 bases). Germline loops: CDR1 MNHNS, CDR2 SASEGT. V was pared by 2 bases and J by 4 bases, with 8 bases between. This CDR3 has 13 amino acids. The CDR3 bases are TGTGCCAGCAGTGAACTGGGGGGCTATGGCTACACCTTC. Residues: CASSELGGYGYTF.